This T cell receptor beta chain stems from a study of blood T cell repertoires in COVID-19. Data came from immunoSEQ multiplex PCR; TCRdb stores just in-frame clones and leaves some out. Of some 45,000 clones in the sample, about 80% were seen once. The CDR3 contains 14 residues. The V end was cut by 5 bases, the J end by 1 base, with 11 bases between. Germline-derived CDR1 and CDR2 are SGHTA and FQGNSA. This rearrangement joins TRBV7-2 to TRBJ2-5; D perhaps matches TRBD2 (6 bases). This sequence originates from a man aged 70 or older with acute or convalescent COVID-19. What was sequenced was peripheral blood. The CDR3 sequence is CASSPLAVQETQYF. Written as DNA, the CDR3 is TGTGCCAGCAGCCCATTAGCGGTCCAAGAGACCCAGTACTTC.